One and the same sample provided the 21 T cell receptor beta chains below, sequenced in a study of Graves' ophthalmopathy and Graves' hyperthyroidism. Amplification targeted the TCR beta CDR3 regions, with RNA transcripts as the source material. HTBI primers served in a first-round RT-PCR, which a second-round multiplex PCR followed. TCRdb itself ran the multiplex PCR reads through MiXCR, one entry per CDR3 protein. This sample has hundreds of thousands of distinct CDR3 sequences, with around a fifth found just once. Sequencing was performed on peripheral blood. The receptors come from a woman under 30 with stable Graves' hyperthyroidism.

This clonotype has ten or more counts. This chain joins TRBV28 and TRBJ2-7; possibly TRBD2 for D (6 bases). Trimming shortened V by 3 bases and J by 2 bases, and 17 bases separated the two germline ends. CDR1 MDHEN and CDR2 SYDVKM come from the germline V gene. CDR3 size: 16 residues. CDR3 region: CASSFDLGTSAYEQYF. CDR3 DNA: TGTGCCAGCAGTTTCGATCTGGGGACTTCCGCCTACGAGCAGTACTTC.

This clonotype was picked up many times. The chain uses TRBV10-2 and TRBJ2-5; 8 positions agree with TRBD2. This CDR3 contains 13 residues. V lost 6 bases, J lost 3 bases, and 3 bases stayed unmatched. Germline CDR1 WSHSY, CDR2 SAAADI. CDR3 bases: TGCGCCAGCAGAGATAGCGGGAAAGAGACCCAGTACTTC. It codes for CASRDSGKETQYF.

The table lists this clonotype with many counts. This rearrangement joins TRBV4-1 to TRBJ2-5; D is perhaps TRBD1 or TRBD2 (6 bases each). Trimming removed 3 bases at V and 1 base at J, with 12 bases between. The CDR3 is 15 residues long. Germline V gene data show CDR1 as MGHRA and CDR2 as YSYEKL. CDR3 DNA sequence: TGCGCCAGCAGCCAGCAGTGGGGGGCCCAAGAGACCCAGTACTTC. Encoded protein: CASSQQWGAQETQYF.

The CDR3 DNA reads as TGTGCCAGCAGCTCCGGACAGTCGGGGCCTGAAGCTTTCTTT. Protein: CASSSGQSGPEAFF. The chain has TRBV7-8 and TRBJ1-1; D is perhaps TRBD1 (6 bases). Germline CDR1 reads SGHVS; CDR2 reads FQNEAQ. Trimming shortened V by 4 bases and J by 6 bases, and 15 bases separated the two germline ends. There are 14 residues in the CDR3.

This clonotype was counted between two and nine times. This chain links TRBV7-2 with TRBJ1-3; 8 bases agree with TRBD1. CDR3 length equals 17 residues. Germline values: CDR1 SGHTA, CDR2 FQGNSA. After removal of 4 bases from V and 2 bases from J, the junction contained 10 bases not matched to a gene. CDR3 coding DNA: TGTGCCAGCAGCTCCTCCTGGGGGACAGGCACTGGAAACACCATATATTTT. Its translation: CASSSSWGTGTGNTIYF.

This clonotype was counted a few times. J is TRBJ2-5 and V is TRBV20-1, with TRBD2 as a possible D gene (6 bases). The CDR3 has 15 residues. V was clipped by 2 bases and J by 2 bases, with 15 bases between them. CDR1 and CDR2 from the germline V gene are DFQATT and SNEGSKA (reference sequence). CDR3 DNA sequence: TGCAGTGCTAGATCGGGGGACTTGCGACAAGAGACCCAGTACTTC. Its translation: CSARSGDLRQETQYF.

This clonotype was found many times. This chain uses TRBV25-1 with TRBJ2-7, with 7 bases fitting TRBD2. This CDR3 is built from 16 residues. Germline CDR1 and CDR2: MGHDK and SYGVNS. The V and J ends lost 1 base and 5 bases, in that order; junction bases with no gene match: 11. CDR3 in DNA: TGTGCCAGCAGTGAATTTGGGGGAGGGGCCTTGGACGAGCAGTACTTC. Translating gives CASSEFGGGALDEQYF.

This chain uses TRBV9 with TRBJ1-2; no firm D call. Germline V gene lookup returns CDR1 SGDLS and CDR2 YYNGEE. The CDR3 sequence is 17 residues long. V lost 4 bases and J 1 base, leaving 20 bases between the germline ends. The CDR3 loop reads CASSPIRTGAGNYGYTF. CDR3 DNA sequence: TGTGCCAGCAGCCCAATCAGGACGGGAGCGGGTAACTATGGCTACACCTTC.

The chain uses TRBV28 and TRBJ1-2, with D perhaps matching TRBD1 (5 bases). The V gene's germline CDR1 is MDHEN and CDR2 SYDVKM. Deletions cut 6 bases from V and 2 bases from J, with 10 bases between. CDR3 length: 13 residues. The CDR3 sequence: CASREGLNYGYTF. As DNA, the CDR3 is TGTGCCAGCAGGGAGGGGTTGAACTATGGCTACACCTTC.

The rearrangement uses TRBV5-4 and TRBJ2-5; 8 bases align to TRBD2. The J call may be incorrect, as the DNA end agrees better with TRBJ2-7. The CDR3 length is 17 residues. Germline assignment: CDR1 SGHNT and CDR2 YYREEE (reference sequence). The DNA of the CDR3 is TGTGCCAGCAGCTTGGGGGGGGGACTAGAGCCTTTTTACGAGCAGTACTTC. This codes for CASSLGGGLEPFYEQYF.

In its sample, this clonotype was seen many times. The chain has TRBV20-1 and TRBJ2-7; 7 bases match TRBD2. The CDR3 has 14 amino acids. From germline, CDR1 is DFQATT and CDR2 SNEGSKA (reference sequence). Losses at the gene ends were 6 bases for V and 2 bases for J; bases not matched to a gene: 10. This CDR3 reads CSAGRDYPPYEQYF. The CDR3 DNA follows: TGCAGTGCCGGTAGGGACTACCCGCCCTACGAGCAGTACTTC.

This clonotype was recorded at least ten times. The chain carries TRBV12-3 or TRBV12-4 and TRBJ2-4; TRBD1 might be the D (6 bases). The CDR3 spans 15 residues. V lost 6 bases, J lost 5 bases, and 17 bases lay in between. In nucleotides, the CDR3 is TGTGCCAGCAGACTTGGACAGACCGTACAAAACATTCAGTACTTC. Translation gives CASRLGQTVQNIQYF.

This chain uses TRBV7-2 with TRBJ1-1; D gene ambiguous. This CDR3 is 14 amino acids long. The germline CDR1 and CDR2 sequences are SGHTA and FQGNSA. With 1 base removed from V and 1 base from J, the gap between germline ends came to 7 bases. In DNA form, the CDR3 reads TGTGCCAGCAGCTTAGATAACCGGAACACTGAAGCTTTCTTT. Its protein product is CASSLDNRNTEAFF.

This clonotype was detected ten times or more. This sequence joins TRBV2 and TRBJ2-4; D remains ambiguous. The germline V gene has CDR1 SNHLY and CDR2 FYNNEI. This CDR3 is 14 amino acids long. The germline V and J ends were trimmed by 1 base and 1 base, with 5 bases remaining between them. CDR3 loop: CASSEVAAKNIQYF. In nucleotides, the CDR3 is TGTGCCAGCAGTGAAGTGGCGGCCAAAAACATTCAGTACTTC.

This clonotype was found many times. This may be a read error: a much more frequent sequence differs by one nucleotide. The conserved phenylalanine or tryptophan normally closing the CDR3 is absent here, so this likely arose from a read error. The V call is TRBV12-3 or TRBV12-4, the J call TRBJ2-7, with D tentatively TRBD1 (5 bases). V was clipped by 6 bases and J by 5 bases, with 11 bases between them. The CDR3 has 12 residues. The CDR3 region has the DNA TGTGCCAGCAGCTCCCAGGGCCACGAGCAGTACCTC. Protein sequence: CASSSQGHEQYL.

This clonotype has ten or more counts. The V and J genes are TRBV19 and TRBJ2-6, with D tentatively TRBD1 or TRBD2 (7 bases each). From germline, CDR1 is LNHDA and CDR2 SQIVND (reference sequence). There are 16 residues in the CDR3. Trimming removed 10 bases at V and 4 bases at J, with 20 bases between. The CDR3 DNA reads as TGTGCCACCCTGAGGGAGGGGGCTAGAGGGGCCAACGTCCTGACTTTC. It encodes CATLREGARGANVLTF.

The CDR3 spells CASSLGIAWGKNIQYF. CDR3 nucleotide sequence: TGTGCCAGCAGCTTAGGTATCGCCTGGGGCAAAAACATTCAGTACTTC. V and J are TRBV7-2 and TRBJ2-4; D uncertain. This CDR3 region has 16 residues. Germline CDR1 reads SGHTA; CDR2 reads FQGNSA. Trimming took off 1 base at V and 3 bases at J, with 13 bases between the two ends.

The table lists this clonotype with many counts. The chain joins TRBV20-1 to TRBJ2-7, with TRBD2 identical over 9 bases. V was clipped by 7 bases and J by 3 bases; unmatched bases: 22. Germline V CDR1 and CDR2: DFQATT, SNEGSKA (reference sequence). The CDR3 is made up of 18 amino acids. The CDR3, as DNA: TGCAGTGGAAGAGGGGTTTCTCCGACTAGCGGAGTTTACTACGAGCAGTACTTC. Translating it yields CSGRGVSPTSGVYYEQYF.

This clonotype was seen repeatedly, ten times or more. The chain carries TRBV6-2 or TRBV6-3 and TRBJ2-7; a possible D gene is TRBD2 (5 bases). V was pared by 8 bases and J by 0 bases, with 14 bases between. The CDR3 has 14 residues. Germline V gives CDR1 MNHEY, CDR2 SVGEGT. The CDR3 reads CASGRAGVSYEQYF. The DNA for the CDR3 is TGTGCCAGCGGGAGAGCAGGAGTCTCCTACGAGCAGTACTTC.

The J gene is TRBJ1-1, the V gene TRBV7-8; a weak D match, TRBD1 (5 bases). CDR3 length: 15 amino acids. Looked up from germline, CDR1 is SGHVS and CDR2 is FQNEAQ. Trimming pared 4 bases from V and 4 bases from J, leaving 16 bases between. This chain's CDR3 is CASSSISGKGTEAFF. In nucleotides, the CDR3 is TGTGCCAGCAGCTCTATTTCAGGGAAGGGCACTGAAGCTTTCTTT.

This clonotype was picked up many times. The V and J genes are TRBV7-2 and TRBJ2-7, with 11 bases aligning to TRBD2. Trimming took 4 bases from V and 4 from J; bases not matched to a gene: 0. This CDR3 has 13 residues. CDR1 and CDR2 from the germline V gene are SGHTA and FQGNSA. CDR3 DNA sequence: TGTGCCAGCAGCTGGACTAGCGGGTACGAGCAGTACTTC. Protein product: CASSWTSGYEQYF.